The clone carrying this T cell receptor (beta chain) was picked up one time. Its antigen is not identified. These data are taken from a study of CD4+ T cells in melanoma. The study, taken as a whole, reports: In melanoma, neoantigen-specific CD4+ T cells reportedly differed in differentiation state.

Clones were sequenced by immunoSEQ multiplex PCR, and TCRdb holds only the in-frame ones, with some missing. The table has 110,000 to 150,000 clones, around nine tenths seen once. Trimming cost V 3 bases and J 0 bases, with 6 bases left between them. The germline V gene encodes CDR1 LNHNV and CDR2 YYDKDF (reference sequence). The CDR3 extends over 13 amino acids. The sequence came from a human donor with melanoma. The V call is TRBV15, the J call TRBJ2-7; the D is unclear. The DNA of the CDR3 is TGTGCCACCAGCAGGGACGGCTCCTACGAGCAGTACTTC. This codes for CATSRDGSYEQYF.